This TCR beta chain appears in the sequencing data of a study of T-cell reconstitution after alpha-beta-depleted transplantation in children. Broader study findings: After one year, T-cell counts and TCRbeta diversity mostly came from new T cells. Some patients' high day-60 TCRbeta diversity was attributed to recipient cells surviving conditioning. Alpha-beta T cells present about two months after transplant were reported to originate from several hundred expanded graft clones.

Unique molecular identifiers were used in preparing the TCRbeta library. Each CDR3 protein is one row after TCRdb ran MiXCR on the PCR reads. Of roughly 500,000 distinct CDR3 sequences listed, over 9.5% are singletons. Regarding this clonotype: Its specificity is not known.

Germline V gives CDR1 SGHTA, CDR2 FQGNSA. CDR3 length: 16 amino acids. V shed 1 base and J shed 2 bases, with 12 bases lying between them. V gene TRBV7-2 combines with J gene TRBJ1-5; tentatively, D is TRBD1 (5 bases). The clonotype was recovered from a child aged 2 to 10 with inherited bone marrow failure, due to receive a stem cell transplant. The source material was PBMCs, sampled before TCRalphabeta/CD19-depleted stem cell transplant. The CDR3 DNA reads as TGTGCCAGCAGCTTAGGGTCTGGGGCGGGCAATCAGCCCCAGCATTTT. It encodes CASSLGSGAGNQPQHF.